This TCR beta chain was recorded in a study of OX40 agonist ivuxolimab in advanced cancers. Study-level information: Ivuxolimab, an antibody acting as an agonist of OX40 (CD134), was used to treat patients. Cohort: 80% to 85% men, mean age approximately 66, aged about 20 to 90. Overall study findings and caveats: Within 6 weeks, CD4+ and CD8+ blood T cells expanded clonally at 0.1 to 3.0 mg/kg.

Notes on this clone: The antigen is not known.

CDR3 size: 15 residues. Germline V gene sequence: CDR1 SGHVS, CDR2 FQNEAQ. V was clipped by 4 bases and J by 5 bases; unmatched bases: 6. Clones were sequenced by immunoSEQ multiplex PCR, and TCRdb holds only the in-frame ones, with some missing. Of about 70,000 clones in the sample, roughly 78% were seen once. Autoimmune disease history or systemic immunosuppression led to patients being barred. Sequencing used CD4+ or CD8+ T cells sorted from blood, obtained in a trial of the OX40 agonist ivuxolimab. The TCR was taken from an adult with an advanced solid tumor such as melanoma, head and neck, liver or kidney cancer. The rearrangement joins TRBV7-8 to TRBJ1-5; the match to TRBD1 covers 9 bases. The DNA for the CDR3 is TGTGCCAGCAGCTCCTCGGGACAGGGATATCAGCCCCAGCATTTT. Translation: CASSSSGQGYQPQHF.